These T cell receptor beta chains were read from a single sample in a study of blood T cell repertoires in COVID-19. TCRdb's table, derived via immunoSEQ multiplex PCR, lists solely in-frame clones and lacks some. The sample lists approximately 180,000 clones; approximately 90% were seen once. The specimen was peripheral blood. The source of these receptors is a woman between 45 and 65 years old with acute or convalescent COVID-19. Each CDR3 is given with its conserved first and last residue. The D gene is left open where the match is weak. Not every row has a clone size; where given, it reads once, few, many or a size class.

v_call: TRBV11-2
j_call: TRBJ2-5
d_call: TRBD2
clone_size: -
cdr3_aa: CASSSSGGVETQYF
cdr3_nt: TGTGCCAGCAGCTCTAGCGGGGGGGTGGAGACCCAGTACTTC

v_call: TRBV5-1
j_call: TRBJ2-2
d_call: TRBD2
clone_size: -
cdr3_aa: CASSPNSGSSEGELFF
cdr3_nt: TGCGCCAGCTCCCCTAATAGCGGGAGTTCTGAAGGGGAGCTGTTTTTT

v_call: TRBV24-1
j_call: TRBJ2-3
d_call: -
clone_size: -
cdr3_aa: CATSDSDWFGGGTQYF
cdr3_nt: TGTGCCACCAGTGATTCGGACTGGTTTGGGGGAGGTACGCAGTATTTT

v_call: TRBV4-1
j_call: TRBJ1-5
d_call: -
clone_size: -
cdr3_aa: CASSYSPNQPQHF
cdr3_nt: TGCGCCAGCAGTTACAGTCCCAATCAGCCCCAGCATTTT

v_call: TRBV7-2
j_call: TRBJ1-4
d_call: TRBD1
clone_size: -
cdr3_aa: CASNRGGNEKLFF
cdr3_nt: TGTGCCAGCAACAGGGGAGGCAACGAAAAACTGTTTTTT

v_call: TRBV4-3
j_call: TRBJ1-2
d_call: -
clone_size: -
cdr3_aa: CASSQDRQGRRGYTF
cdr3_nt: TGCGCCAGCAGCCAAGACAGGCAGGGCAGGCGGGGCTACACCTTC

v_call: TRBV7-2
j_call: TRBJ2-1
d_call: -
clone_size: -
cdr3_aa: CASSPRAPRRDNEQFF
cdr3_nt: TGTGCCAGCAGCCCCCGGGCCCCCCGGAGGGACAATGAGCAGTTCTTC

v_call: TRBV19
j_call: TRBJ2-3
d_call: TRBD2
clone_size: few
cdr3_aa: CASRSGRAGSTDTQYF
cdr3_nt: TGTGCCAGTAGGAGCGGGAGGGCCGGGAGCACAGATACGCAGTATTTT

v_call: TRBV11-2
j_call: TRBJ2-5
d_call: -
clone_size: -
cdr3_aa: CASSFWAEQETQYF
cdr3_nt: TGTGCCAGCAGCTTTTGGGCAGAACAAGAGACCCAGTACTTC

v_call: TRBV10-2
j_call: TRBJ2-1
d_call: -
clone_size: -
cdr3_aa: CASSENPYNEQFF
cdr3_nt: TGCGCCAGCAGTGAAAATCCGTACAATGAGCAGTTCTTC

v_call: TRBV7-2
j_call: TRBJ1-4
d_call: -
clone_size: -
cdr3_aa: CASSLGRGEKLFF
cdr3_nt: TGTGCCAGCAGCTTAGGGAGAGGGGAAAAACTGTTTTTT

v_call: TRBV30
j_call: TRBJ1-2
d_call: -
clone_size: -
cdr3_aa: CAWFPAREGGYTF
cdr3_nt: TGTGCCTGGTTCCCGGCCAGGGAGGGCGGCTACACCTTC

v_call: TRBV19
j_call: TRBJ1-4
d_call: -
clone_size: few
cdr3_aa: CASSFQARNEKLFF
cdr3_nt: TGTGCCAGTAGTTTTCAGGCTCGTAATGAAAAACTGTTTTTT

v_call: TRBV5-5
j_call: TRBJ1-1
d_call: -
clone_size: -
cdr3_aa: CASSPGGYTEAFF
cdr3_nt: TGTGCCAGCAGCCCGGGGGGTTACACTGAAGCTTTCTTT

v_call: TRBV6-5
j_call: TRBJ1-1
d_call: TRBD1
clone_size: once
cdr3_aa: CASSYPRGQANTEAFF
cdr3_nt: TGTGCCAGCAGTTACCCCCGTGGACAGGCCAACACTGAAGCTTTCTTT

v_call: TRBV2
j_call: TRBJ2-3
d_call: TRBD2
clone_size: -
cdr3_aa: CASSEAPGTSGGDTQYF
cdr3_nt: TGTGCCAGCAGTGAAGCCCCGGGGACTAGCGGGGGAGATACGCAGTATTTT

v_call: TRBV6-6
j_call: TRBJ1-1
d_call: -
clone_size: -
cdr3_aa: CASTLRQVNTEAFF
cdr3_nt: TGTGCCAGCACCTTAAGACAGGTGAACACTGAAGCTTTCTTT

v_call: TRBV10-3
j_call: TRBJ2-1
d_call: -
clone_size: -
cdr3_aa: CAISESTQPWNEQFF
cdr3_nt: TGTGCCATCAGTGAGTCGACTCAACCCTGGAATGAGCAGTTCTTC

v_call: TRBV10-3
j_call: TRBJ1-1
d_call: -
clone_size: -
cdr3_aa: CAITTGAMNTEAFF
cdr3_nt: TGTGCCATCACCACGGGAGCAATGAACACTGAAGCTTTCTTT

v_call: TRBV19
j_call: TRBJ2-5
d_call: TRBD2
clone_size: -
cdr3_aa: CASSAGAPETQYF
cdr3_nt: TGTGCCAGTAGCGCGGGAGCCCCAGAGACCCAGTACTTC

v_call: TRBV5-1
j_call: TRBJ2-1
d_call: TRBD2
clone_size: -
cdr3_aa: CASSSRGALNEQFF
cdr3_nt: TGCGCCAGCAGCTCGCGGGGGGCCCTCAATGAGCAGTTCTTC

v_call: TRBV27
j_call: TRBJ2-7
d_call: TRBD2
clone_size: -
cdr3_aa: CASSFASGRTHEQYF
cdr3_nt: TGTGCCAGCAGTTTCGCTAGCGGGAGGACCCACGAGCAGTACTTC

v_call: TRBV6-1
j_call: TRBJ2-4
d_call: TRBD2
clone_size: -
cdr3_aa: CASSEKAMGESGGRLGKNIQYF
cdr3_nt: TGTGCCAGCAGTGAAAAAGCCATGGGAGAAAGCGGGGGGCGCCTGGGCAAAAACATTCAGTACTTC

v_call: TRBV11-2
j_call: TRBJ2-5
d_call: TRBD2
clone_size: -
cdr3_aa: CASSSGLAGGPGETQYF
cdr3_nt: TGTGCCAGCAGCTCCGGTCTAGCGGGGGGGCCTGGTGAGACCCAGTACTTC

v_call: TRBV20-1
j_call: TRBJ2-7
d_call: -
clone_size: -
cdr3_aa: CSASPAGSSYEQYF
cdr3_nt: TGCAGTGCTAGTCCTGCGGGTAGCTCCTACGAGCAGTACTTC

v_call: TRBV5-4
j_call: TRBJ2-1
d_call: TRBD2
clone_size: -
cdr3_aa: CASSPGVAGALEQFF
cdr3_nt: TGTGCCAGCAGCCCGGGGGTAGCGGGAGCTTTAGAGCAGTTCTTC

v_call: TRBV5-6
j_call: TRBJ2-5
d_call: -
clone_size: -
cdr3_aa: CASSLLRETQYF
cdr3_nt: TGTGCCAGCAGCTTGTTACGGGAGACCCAGTACTTC

v_call: TRBV5-4
j_call: TRBJ1-6
d_call: -
clone_size: -
cdr3_aa: CASSLVNRGFNSPLHF
cdr3_nt: TGTGCCAGCAGCTTGGTAAATAGGGGGTTCAATTCACCCCTCCACTTT

v_call: TRBV5-6
j_call: TRBJ2-1
d_call: -
clone_size: -
cdr3_aa: CASSLGEAIHNEQFF
cdr3_nt: TGTGCCAGCAGCTTGGGGGAGGCCATTCACAATGAGCAGTTCTTC

v_call: TRBV2
j_call: TRBJ2-1
d_call: TRBD2
clone_size: once
cdr3_aa: CASRGTSGPYNEQFF
cdr3_nt: TGTGCCAGCAGGGGGACTAGCGGACCCTACAATGAGCAGTTCTTC

v_call: TRBV7-9
j_call: TRBJ1-5
d_call: -
clone_size: -
cdr3_aa: CASSSDGGANQPQHF
cdr3_nt: TGTGCCAGCAGCAGCGACGGTGGGGCCAATCAGCCCCAGCATTTT

v_call: TRBV6-5
j_call: TRBJ2-1
d_call: TRBD2
clone_size: -
cdr3_aa: CASSTGLAGGVQFF
cdr3_nt: TGTGCCAGCAGTACGGGACTAGCGGGAGGGGTGCAGTTCTTC

v_call: TRBV11-3
j_call: TRBJ2-5
d_call: TRBD2
clone_size: -
cdr3_aa: CASSSGLAGGGETQYF
cdr3_nt: TGTGCCAGCAGCTCGGGACTAGCGGGGGGCGGAGAGACCCAGTACTTC

v_call: TRBV9
j_call: TRBJ2-2
d_call: TRBD1
clone_size: -
cdr3_aa: CASSAGDRGKTGELFF
cdr3_nt: TGTGCCAGCAGCGCCGGGGACAGGGGTAAAACCGGGGAGCTGTTTTTT

v_call: TRBV28
j_call: TRBJ2-4
d_call: TRBD1
clone_size: -
cdr3_aa: CASSLVGQGPLAKNIQYF
cdr3_nt: TGTGCCAGCAGTTTAGTGGGACAGGGGCCCCTAGCCAAAAACATTCAGTACTTC

v_call: TRBV19
j_call: TRBJ2-2
d_call: TRBD2
clone_size: -
cdr3_aa: CASSMATSGNTPGELFF
cdr3_nt: TGTGCCAGTAGTATGGCGACTAGCGGAAATACCCCCGGGGAGCTGTTTTTT

v_call: TRBV30
j_call: TRBJ1-3
d_call: -
clone_size: -
cdr3_aa: CAWRAGASAHSGNTIYF
cdr3_nt: TGTGCCTGGAGGGCTGGGGCCTCGGCTCACTCTGGAAACACCATATATTTT

v_call: TRBV10-3
j_call: TRBJ2-7
d_call: TRBD2
clone_size: -
cdr3_aa: CAISETLQTGGEQYF
cdr3_nt: TGTGCCATCAGTGAGACCCTTCAAACGGGAGGCGAGCAGTACTTC

v_call: TRBV11-3
j_call: TRBJ2-1
d_call: -
clone_size: -
cdr3_aa: CASSLGTGRLGFYNEQFF
cdr3_nt: TGTGCCAGCAGCTTAGGAACTGGTAGGCTAGGCTTTTACAATGAGCAGTTCTTC

v_call: TRBV5-1
j_call: TRBJ2-7
d_call: TRBD2
clone_size: -
cdr3_aa: CASSPGLAGFSYEQYF
cdr3_nt: TGCGCCAGCAGCCCCGGACTAGCGGGATTCTCCTACGAGCAGTACTTC

v_call: TRBV6-5
j_call: TRBJ2-5
d_call: -
clone_size: -
cdr3_aa: CASSSTGFLQETQYF
cdr3_nt: TGTGCCAGCAGTAGTACAGGGTTTCTCCAAGAGACCCAGTACTTC

v_call: TRBV5-1
j_call: TRBJ1-2
d_call: -
clone_size: -
cdr3_aa: CASSSAGNYGYTF
cdr3_nt: TGCGCCAGCAGCTCCGCGGGAAACTATGGCTACACCTTC

v_call: TRBV6-2/TRBV6-3
j_call: TRBJ2-3
d_call: TRBD1
clone_size: -
cdr3_aa: CASSYLIGQGDEDTQYF
cdr3_nt: TGTGCCAGCAGTTACTTGATTGGTCAGGGGGACGAAGATACGCAGTATTTT

v_call: TRBV6-5
j_call: TRBJ1-4
d_call: -
clone_size: -
cdr3_aa: CASSYQDGANEKLFF
cdr3_nt: TGTGCCAGCAGTTACCAGGACGGGGCTAATGAAAAACTGTTTTTT

v_call: TRBV2
j_call: TRBJ2-7
d_call: -
clone_size: once
cdr3_aa: CASSGTGWTVSYEQYF
cdr3_nt: TGTGCCAGCAGTGGGACCGGCTGGACAGTCTCCTACGAGCAGTACTTC